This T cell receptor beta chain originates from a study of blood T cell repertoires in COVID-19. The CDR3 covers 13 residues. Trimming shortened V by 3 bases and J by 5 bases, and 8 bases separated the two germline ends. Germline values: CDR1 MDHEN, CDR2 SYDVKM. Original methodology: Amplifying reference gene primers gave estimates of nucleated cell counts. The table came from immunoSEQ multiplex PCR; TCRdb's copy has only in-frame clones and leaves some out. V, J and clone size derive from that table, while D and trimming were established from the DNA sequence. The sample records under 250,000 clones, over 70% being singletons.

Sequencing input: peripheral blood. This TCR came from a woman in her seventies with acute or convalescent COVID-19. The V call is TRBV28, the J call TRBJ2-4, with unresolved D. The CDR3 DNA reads TGTGCCAGCAGTTTGTATTCGGAAAACATTCAGTACTTC. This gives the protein CASSLYSENIQYF.